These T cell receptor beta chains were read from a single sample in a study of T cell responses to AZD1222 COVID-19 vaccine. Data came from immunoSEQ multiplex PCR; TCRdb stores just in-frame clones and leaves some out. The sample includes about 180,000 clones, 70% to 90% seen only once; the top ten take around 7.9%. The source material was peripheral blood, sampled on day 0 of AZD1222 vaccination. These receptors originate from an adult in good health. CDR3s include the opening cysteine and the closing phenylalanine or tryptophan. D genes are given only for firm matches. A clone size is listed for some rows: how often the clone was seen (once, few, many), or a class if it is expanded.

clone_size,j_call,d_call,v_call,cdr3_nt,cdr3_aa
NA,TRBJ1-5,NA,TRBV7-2,TGTGCCAGCAGCTTAGGACAGAATCAGCCCCAGCATTTT,CASSLGQNQPQHF
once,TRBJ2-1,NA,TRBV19,TGTGCCAGTAGTATCGTCGGAACCAAACTATACAATGAGCAGTTCTTC,CASSIVGTKLYNEQFF
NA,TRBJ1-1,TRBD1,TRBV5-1,TGCGCCAGCAGCCGTTCCACGGACAGGTTGATGGCTTTCTTT,CASSRSTDRLMAFF
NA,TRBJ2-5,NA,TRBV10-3,TGTGCCATCAAGGCGACCGGTGCCCAAGAGACCCAGTACTTC,CAIKATGAQETQYF
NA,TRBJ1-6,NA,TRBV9,TGTGCCAGCAGCGCTGACAGTAAAAATTCACCCCTCCACTTT,CASSADSKNSPLHF
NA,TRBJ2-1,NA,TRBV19,TGTGCCAGTAGCACAGGGATTCGCTCCTACAATGAGCAGTTCTTC,CASSTGIRSYNEQFF
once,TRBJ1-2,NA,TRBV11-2,TGTGCCAGCAGCTCCGTGTGGGCGCCGGACTATGGCTACACCTTC,CASSSVWAPDYGYTF
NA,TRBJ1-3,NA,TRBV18,TGTGCCAGCTCACCGTGGGCAAACTTACCAGGGGCGTCTGGAAACACCATATATTTT,CASSPWANLPGASGNTIYF
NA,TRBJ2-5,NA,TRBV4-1,TGCGCCAGCAGAGATGAGGTTGTGCCAGGGGACCAAGAGACCCAGTACTTC,CASRDEVVPGDQETQYF
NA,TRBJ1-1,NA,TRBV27,TGTGCCAGCAGTTTATGGGGGTTGGGGACTCGCCCCACTGAAGCTTTCTTT,CASSLWGLGTRPTEAFF
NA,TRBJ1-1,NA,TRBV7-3,TGTGCCAGCAGCGCAAAGGGGGAAATGAACACTGAAGCTTTCTTT,CASSAKGEMNTEAFF
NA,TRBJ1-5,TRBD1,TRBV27,TGTGCCAGCAGGGGACAGGGGGGGAGCAATCAGCCCCAGCATTTT,CASRGQGGSNQPQHF
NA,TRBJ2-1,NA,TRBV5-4,TGTGCCAGCACCACCCACGGAGTCTCTGAGCAGTTCTTC,CASTTHGVSEQFF
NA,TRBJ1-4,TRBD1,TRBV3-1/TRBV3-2,TGTGCCAGCAGCCACCGGACAGGGGGCCTTGAAAAACTGTTTTTT,CASSHRTGGLEKLFF
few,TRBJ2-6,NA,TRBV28,TGTGCCAGTCGGAGGGGGTCTGGGGCCAACGTCCTGACTTTC,CASRRGSGANVLTF
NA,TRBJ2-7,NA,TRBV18,TGTGCCAGCTCACCACCGGCCAGGGGAAGGTACGAGCAGTACTTC,CASSPPARGRYEQYF
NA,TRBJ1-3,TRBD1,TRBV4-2,TGTGCCAGCAGCCAAGGAGGGGGCCGCTCTGGAAACACCATATATTTT,CASSQGGGRSGNTIYF
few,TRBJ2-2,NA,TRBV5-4,TGTGCCAGCAGCGCGGGACACTTGAACACCGGGGAGCTGTTTTTT,CASSAGHLNTGELFF
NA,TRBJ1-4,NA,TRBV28,TGTGCCCATGGGGGGCGGTCTGAAAAACTGTTTTTT,CAHGGRSEKLFF
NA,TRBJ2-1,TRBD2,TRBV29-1,TGCAGCGTTGAACACGGGACTAGCGGGGGGGTTATCCAGTTCTTC,CSVEHGTSGGVIQFF
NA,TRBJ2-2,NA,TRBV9,TGTGCCAGCAGCTCGACCGGGGAGCTGTTTTTT,CASSSTGELFF
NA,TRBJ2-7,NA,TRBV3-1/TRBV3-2,TGTGCCAGCAGCCTCCGACCCTACGAGCAGTACTTC,CASSLRPYEQYF
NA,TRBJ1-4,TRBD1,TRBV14,TGTGCCAGCAGCCAAGATTTAGGACAGGGAGCTGAAAAACTGTTTTTT,CASSQDLGQGAEKLFF
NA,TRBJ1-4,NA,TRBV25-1,TGTGCCAGCAGTGAATTGGGGGCGCGGAATGAAAAACTGTTTTTT,CASSELGARNEKLFF
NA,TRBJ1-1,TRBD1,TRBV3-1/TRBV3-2,TGTGCCAGCAGCCAAGTGGCAGGGGGCTTGAACACTGAAGCTTTCTTT,CASSQVAGGLNTEAFF
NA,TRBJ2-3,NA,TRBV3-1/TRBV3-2,TGTGCCAGGGGAAACCTCAAGGGGACAGATACGCAGTATTTT,CARGNLKGTDTQYF
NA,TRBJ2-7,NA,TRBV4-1,TGCGCCAGCAGCCAGACCATCCTGGCGGGCGACGAGCAGTACTTC,CASSQTILAGDEQYF
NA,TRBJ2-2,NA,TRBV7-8,TGTGCCAGCAGCTTGGGACCCATGAACACCGGGGAGCTGTTTTTT,CASSLGPMNTGELFF
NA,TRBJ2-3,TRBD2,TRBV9,TGTGCCAGCAGCGGACCGGGGGGGTCGAATACGCAGTATTTT,CASSGPGGSNTQYF
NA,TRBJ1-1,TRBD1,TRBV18,TGTGCCAGCTCACCGGGACAGGGGGCAGGGGCTGAAGCTTTCTTT,CASSPGQGAGAEAFF
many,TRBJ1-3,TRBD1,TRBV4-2,TGTGCCAGCAGCCAAGAGGAGGGGGCGGCTGGAAACACCATATATTTT,CASSQEEGAAGNTIYF
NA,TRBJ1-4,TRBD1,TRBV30,TGTGCCTGGACCGGACAGGGTAATGAAAAACTGTTTTTT,CAWTGQGNEKLFF
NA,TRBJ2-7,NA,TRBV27,TGTGCCAGCAGTTCGGACCGGGTGGTGCAGTACTTC,CASSSDRVVQYF
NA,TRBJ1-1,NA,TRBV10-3,TGTGCCATCAGGAGGACAGCCGACACTGAAGCTTTCTTT,CAIRRTADTEAFF
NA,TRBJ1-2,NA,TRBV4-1,TGCGCCAGCAGCCAAGATCATGGGGCCAGCGCGAGAACTAACTATGGCTACACCTTC,CASSQDHGASARTNYGYTF
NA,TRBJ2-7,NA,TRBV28,TGTGCCAGCAGTTTGATGTACTACGAGCAGTACTTC,CASSLMYYEQYF
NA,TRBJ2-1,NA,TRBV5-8,TGTGCCAGCAGCTCCATACTCGGCCCCCGCAACGCTGAGCAGTTCTTC,CASSSILGPRNAEQFF
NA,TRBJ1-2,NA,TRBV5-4,TGTGCCAGCAGCTCCGAAGGCGGGGGAGGCTACACCTTC,CASSSEGGGGYTF
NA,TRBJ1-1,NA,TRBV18,TGTGCTACTACGGACGGGAACACTGAAGCTTTCTTT,CATTDGNTEAFF